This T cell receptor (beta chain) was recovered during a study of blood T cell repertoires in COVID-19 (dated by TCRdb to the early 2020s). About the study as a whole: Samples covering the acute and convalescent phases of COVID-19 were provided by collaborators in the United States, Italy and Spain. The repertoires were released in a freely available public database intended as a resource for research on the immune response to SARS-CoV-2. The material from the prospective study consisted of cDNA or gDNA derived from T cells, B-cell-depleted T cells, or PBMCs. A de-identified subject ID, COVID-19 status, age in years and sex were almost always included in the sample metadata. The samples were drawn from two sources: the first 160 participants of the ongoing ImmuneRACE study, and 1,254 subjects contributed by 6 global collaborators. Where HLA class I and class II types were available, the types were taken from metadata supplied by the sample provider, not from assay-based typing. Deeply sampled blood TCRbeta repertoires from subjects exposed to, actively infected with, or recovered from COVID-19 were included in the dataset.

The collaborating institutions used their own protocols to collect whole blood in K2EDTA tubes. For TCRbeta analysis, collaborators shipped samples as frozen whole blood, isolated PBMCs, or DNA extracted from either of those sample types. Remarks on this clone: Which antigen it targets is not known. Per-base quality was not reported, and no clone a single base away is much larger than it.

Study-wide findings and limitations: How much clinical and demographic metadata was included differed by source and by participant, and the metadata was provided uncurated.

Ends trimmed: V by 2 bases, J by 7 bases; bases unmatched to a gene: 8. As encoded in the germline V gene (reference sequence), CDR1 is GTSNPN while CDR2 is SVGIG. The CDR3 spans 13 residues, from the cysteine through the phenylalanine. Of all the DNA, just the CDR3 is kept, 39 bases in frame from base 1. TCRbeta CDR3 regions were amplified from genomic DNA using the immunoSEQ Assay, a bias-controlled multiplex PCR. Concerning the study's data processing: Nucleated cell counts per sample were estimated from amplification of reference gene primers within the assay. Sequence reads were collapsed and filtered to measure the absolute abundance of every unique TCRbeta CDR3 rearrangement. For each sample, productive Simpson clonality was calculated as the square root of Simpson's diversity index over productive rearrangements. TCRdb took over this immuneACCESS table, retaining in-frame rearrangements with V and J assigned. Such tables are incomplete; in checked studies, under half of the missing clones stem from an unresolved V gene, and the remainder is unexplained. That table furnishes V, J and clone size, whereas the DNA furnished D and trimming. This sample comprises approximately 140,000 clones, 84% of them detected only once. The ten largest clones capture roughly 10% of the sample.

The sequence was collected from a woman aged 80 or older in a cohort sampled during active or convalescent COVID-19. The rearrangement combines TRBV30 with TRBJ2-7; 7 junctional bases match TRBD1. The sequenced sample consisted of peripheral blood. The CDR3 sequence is CAWSRTGLGEQYF. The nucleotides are TGTGCCTGGAGTAGGACAGGCTTGGGGGAGCAGTACTTC.